Detailed here is one T cell receptor (beta chain). Assay used: immunoSEQ multiplex PCR; TCRdb lists only in-frame clones, some missing. The data hold roughly 100,000 clones, with around 90% observed a single time. The sample originates from a study of glioma-infiltrating T cells after dendritic cell vaccination. The time point denotes: after dendritic cell vaccination, including at tumor progression/relapse. J was trimmed by 7 bases and V by 0 bases; bases with no gene match: 4. The CDR3 has 16 residues. Germline CDR1 is MNHEY and CDR2 is SVGAGI. The sequence was obtained from a human donor with glioblastoma. Sequenced material: blood, taken after dendritic cell vaccination. The chain combines TRBV6-5 with TRBJ2-1, with 12 bases fitting TRBD2. The DNA of the CDR3 is TGTGCCAGCAGTTACTCGACTAGCGGGAGAAGTAATGAGCAGTTCTTC. It translates to CASSYSTSGRSNEQFF.